This TCR beta chain came from a study of blood T cell repertoires in COVID-19. CDR3 size: 10 residues. CDR1 SGHVS and CDR2 FQNEAQ come from the germline V gene. The V end lost 4 bases, the J end lost 11 bases, and 7 bases lay between the germline ends. Clones were sequenced by immunoSEQ multiplex PCR, and TCRdb holds only the in-frame ones, with some missing. The data hold about 160,000 clones, with around 88% observed a single time. The receptor comes from a woman between 50 and 59 years old in a cohort exposed to, infected with or recovered from COVID-19 (not recorded which). The gene calls are TRBV7-8 and TRBJ2-3, with D uncertain. Sequencing was performed on PBMCs or T cells enriched from blood (not recorded which). CDR3 coding DNA: TGTGCCAGCAGCTCATGGAGGCAGTATTTT. Translation: CASSSWRQYF.